A selection of T cell receptor beta chains follows, all from one sample in a study of T cells in tumors after PD-1 blockade. The data were produced by immunoSEQ multiplex PCR, yet TCRdb's version contains in-frame clones alone and is incomplete. The repertoire holds about 33,000 clones, with around 78% as singletons. The sequences come from PBMCs, collected before anti-PD-1 treatment. These receptors all stem from a human donor with basal cell carcinoma. CDR3s include the opening cysteine and the closing phenylalanine or tryptophan. D genes are given only for firm matches. The listing skips clone size in some rows; elsewhere it reads once, few, many or a size class.

clone_size: .; d_call: .; j_call: TRBJ1-2; v_call: TRBV7-2; cdr3_nt: TGTGCCAGCAGCTTGCGCTCAGGGGATCGTGGCTACACCTTC; cdr3_aa: CASSLRSGDRGYTF
clone_size: .; d_call: TRBD1; j_call: TRBJ1-2; v_call: TRBV29-1; cdr3_nt: TGCAGCGTGGGGACAGGGTCCGACTATGGCTACACCTTC; cdr3_aa: CSVGTGSDYGYTF
clone_size: .; d_call: .; j_call: TRBJ2-4; v_call: TRBV2; cdr3_nt: TGTGCCAGCAGTGAAGCCAGGGGAGAGGGAAACATTCAGTACTTC; cdr3_aa: CASSEARGEGNIQYF
clone_size: .; d_call: .; j_call: TRBJ1-6; v_call: TRBV10-3; cdr3_nt: TGTGCCATCAGTGACAAACCTGATTCACCCCTCCACTTT; cdr3_aa: CAISDKPDSPLHF
clone_size: .; d_call: .; j_call: TRBJ1-1; v_call: TRBV29-1; cdr3_nt: TGCAGCGGGAAAGGGAACACTGAAGCTTTCTTT; cdr3_aa: CSGKGNTEAFF
clone_size: once; d_call: .; j_call: TRBJ1-1; v_call: TRBV28; cdr3_nt: TGTGCCAGCAGTTTAGAGAGGTACCGCGCTTTCTTT; cdr3_aa: CASSLERYRAFF
clone_size: .; d_call: TRBD1; j_call: TRBJ2-1; v_call: TRBV7-2; cdr3_nt: TGTGCCAGCAGCCCCGGCCGGGACAGGTACAATGAGCAGTTCTTC; cdr3_aa: CASSPGRDRYNEQFF
clone_size: .; d_call: TRBD1; j_call: TRBJ1-5; v_call: TRBV10-3; cdr3_nt: TGTGCCATCAGGGAAACAGGGGGCGGTCAGCCCCAGCATTTT; cdr3_aa: CAIRETGGGQPQHF
clone_size: .; d_call: TRBD2; j_call: TRBJ2-2; v_call: TRBV18; cdr3_nt: TGTGCCAGCTCACCACAGGAGCGGGGGGCCACCACCGGGGAGCTGTTTTTT; cdr3_aa: CASSPQERGATTGELFF
clone_size: few; d_call: TRBD1; j_call: TRBJ1-3; v_call: TRBV7-2; cdr3_nt: TGTGCCAGCAGCCCAGATACCGGGACAGGGGGCGGAAACACCATATATTTT; cdr3_aa: CASSPDTGTGGGNTIYF
clone_size: .; d_call: TRBD2; j_call: TRBJ2-2; v_call: TRBV19; cdr3_nt: TGTGCCAGTAGTAACCCGCCCGGGGGGACTCCGAACACCGGGGAGCTGTTTTTT; cdr3_aa: CASSNPPGGTPNTGELFF
clone_size: .; d_call: .; j_call: TRBJ2-3; v_call: TRBV6-2/TRBV6-3; cdr3_nt: TGTGCCAGCAGTCGCCAGCGGTATACTAGCACAGATACGCAGTATTTT; cdr3_aa: CASSRQRYTSTDTQYF
clone_size: .; d_call: .; j_call: TRBJ2-5; v_call: TRBV30; cdr3_nt: TGTGCCTGGAGCGGAACCGGGACGGGAGAAGAGACCCAGTACTTC; cdr3_aa: CAWSGTGTGEETQYF
clone_size: .; d_call: .; j_call: TRBJ2-5; v_call: TRBV6-6; cdr3_nt: TGTGCCAGCAGTTACATGCCGGATACACAAGAGACCCAGTACTTC; cdr3_aa: CASSYMPDTQETQYF
clone_size: .; d_call: TRBD2; j_call: TRBJ2-5; v_call: TRBV28; cdr3_nt: TGTGCCAGCAGTCCAGGACTAGCGGGAGGGCGGGAGACCCAGTACTTC; cdr3_aa: CASSPGLAGGRETQYF
clone_size: .; d_call: TRBD2; j_call: TRBJ2-3; v_call: TRBV3-1/TRBV3-2; cdr3_nt: TGTGCCAGCAGCCTTTCCGGGGGACTAGGGGCGGATACGCAGTATTTT; cdr3_aa: CASSLSGGLGADTQYF
clone_size: .; d_call: .; j_call: TRBJ1-1; v_call: TRBV4-1; cdr3_nt: TGCGCCAGCAGCCAACCTGACAGGCTGAACACTGAAGCTTTCTTT; cdr3_aa: CASSQPDRLNTEAFF
clone_size: .; d_call: TRBD2; j_call: TRBJ2-7; v_call: TRBV19; cdr3_nt: TGTGCCAGTAGTATTAGACTAGCGGGCGTCTACGAGCAGTACTTC; cdr3_aa: CASSIRLAGVYEQYF
clone_size: .; d_call: .; j_call: TRBJ2-3; v_call: TRBV4-3; cdr3_nt: TGCGCCAGCAGCCGAAGGGACGGTTCCACAGATACGCAGTATTTT; cdr3_aa: CASSRRDGSTDTQYF
clone_size: .; d_call: TRBD2; j_call: TRBJ2-7; v_call: TRBV4-2; cdr3_nt: TGTGCCAGCAGCCAGGCTAGCGGATACGAGCAGTACTTC; cdr3_aa: CASSQASGYEQYF
clone_size: .; d_call: TRBD1; j_call: TRBJ2-7; v_call: TRBV19; cdr3_nt: TGTGCCAGTAGTATCACAGGGGGCCCAACCAACGAGCAGTACTTC; cdr3_aa: CASSITGGPTNEQYF
clone_size: .; d_call: .; j_call: TRBJ1-4; v_call: TRBV6-4; cdr3_nt: TGTGCCAGCAGTGCCAACAAGGCCTGGCTGAATGAAAAACTGTTTTTT; cdr3_aa: CASSANKAWLNEKLFF
clone_size: .; d_call: TRBD1; j_call: TRBJ1-1; v_call: TRBV7-9; cdr3_nt: TGTGCCAGCAGCTACGGACAGGGCACTGAAGCTTTCTTT; cdr3_aa: CASSYGQGTEAFF
clone_size: .; d_call: .; j_call: TRBJ1-3; v_call: TRBV5-4; cdr3_nt: TGTGCCAGCAGCCAAGGAGGGCACGGGTTCTCTGGAAACACCATATATTTT; cdr3_aa: CASSQGGHGFSGNTIYF
clone_size: .; d_call: .; j_call: TRBJ2-1; v_call: TRBV7-3; cdr3_nt: TGTGCCAGCAGCTTAGGTTTGGGGTTGGGTGAGCAGTTCTTC; cdr3_aa: CASSLGLGLGEQFF
clone_size: .; d_call: .; j_call: TRBJ2-1; v_call: TRBV5-1; cdr3_nt: TGCGCCAGCAGCTTGTTAGGTGAGCAGTTCTTC; cdr3_aa: CASSLLGEQFF
clone_size: .; d_call: .; j_call: TRBJ2-3; v_call: TRBV7-2; cdr3_nt: TGTGCCAGCAGCTCCAGACTCACAGATACGCAGTATTTT; cdr3_aa: CASSSRLTDTQYF
clone_size: .; d_call: .; j_call: TRBJ2-3; v_call: TRBV18; cdr3_nt: TGTGCCAGCTCACCACCAGGTGCAAGGGGGAGGACAGATACGCAGTATTTT; cdr3_aa: CASSPPGARGRTDTQYF
clone_size: .; d_call: TRBD1; j_call: TRBJ2-2; v_call: TRBV7-3; cdr3_nt: TGTGCCAGCAGCCCTCGGGACAGGGAGGACACCGGGGAGCTGTTTTTT; cdr3_aa: CASSPRDREDTGELFF
clone_size: .; d_call: .; j_call: TRBJ1-2; v_call: TRBV24-1; cdr3_nt: TGTGCCACCATTTATAGGGGAGGTCACTATGGCTACACCTTC; cdr3_aa: CATIYRGGHYGYTF
clone_size: .; d_call: .; j_call: TRBJ1-5; v_call: TRBV6-5; cdr3_nt: TGTGCCAGCGGAAGGGGAAGCAATCAGCCCCAGCATTTT; cdr3_aa: CASGRGSNQPQHF
clone_size: .; d_call: .; j_call: TRBJ1-5; v_call: TRBV5-5; cdr3_nt: TGTGCCAGCAGCATCGGGGTTATCGGGAGCAATCAGCCCCAGCATTTT; cdr3_aa: CASSIGVIGSNQPQHF
clone_size: .; d_call: .; j_call: TRBJ1-2; v_call: TRBV18; cdr3_nt: TGTGCCAGCTCAGTGTATGACATAGGCTACACCTTC; cdr3_aa: CASSVYDIGYTF
clone_size: .; d_call: .; j_call: TRBJ2-4; v_call: TRBV9; cdr3_nt: TGTGCCAGCAGCCCAGGGGAAAACATTCAGTACTTC; cdr3_aa: CASSPGENIQYF
clone_size: few; d_call: TRBD2; j_call: TRBJ2-1; v_call: TRBV18; cdr3_nt: TGTGCCAGCTCACCCAGCGGACTAGCGGGAGGATACAATGAGCAGTTCTTC; cdr3_aa: CASSPSGLAGGYNEQFF
clone_size: .; d_call: TRBD1; j_call: TRBJ2-1; v_call: TRBV6-5; cdr3_nt: TGTGCCAGCACCTATGACAGGGACAATGAGCAGTTCTTC; cdr3_aa: CASTYDRDNEQFF
clone_size: .; d_call: .; j_call: TRBJ1-1; v_call: TRBV5-1; cdr3_nt: TGCGCCAGCAGCTCGGACGGGAAAGCTTTCTTT; cdr3_aa: CASSSDGKAFF
clone_size: .; d_call: TRBD1; j_call: TRBJ1-3; v_call: TRBV19; cdr3_nt: TGTGCCAGTAGGGGGACAGGGGTAGGAAACACCATATATTTT; cdr3_aa: CASRGTGVGNTIYF
clone_size: once; d_call: TRBD2; j_call: TRBJ2-3; v_call: TRBV19; cdr3_nt: TGTGCCAGTAGTCACCGGACTAGCGGGGGCCTCTCACTAGGAGATACGCAGTATTTT; cdr3_aa: CASSHRTSGGLSLGDTQYF
clone_size: once; d_call: .; j_call: TRBJ1-5; v_call: TRBV27; cdr3_nt: TGTGCCAGCAGGCAACGGGGGACTTATAGCAATCAGCCCCAGCATTTT; cdr3_aa: CASRQRGTYSNQPQHF
clone_size: few; d_call: .; j_call: TRBJ1-5; v_call: TRBV6-6; cdr3_nt: TGTGCCAGCAGTTACTGGGGCCCAAATCAGCCCCAGCATTTT; cdr3_aa: CASSYWGPNQPQHF
clone_size: .; d_call: TRBD1; j_call: TRBJ1-4; v_call: TRBV2; cdr3_nt: TGTGCCCGACAGGGGTCCGGGTCAGACGAAAAACTGTTTTTT; cdr3_aa: CARQGSGSDEKLFF
clone_size: few; d_call: TRBD1; j_call: TRBJ1-1; v_call: TRBV29-1; cdr3_nt: TGCAGCGTGAGAGACAGGGGCGGCACTGAAGCTTTCTTT; cdr3_aa: CSVRDRGGTEAFF
clone_size: once; d_call: .; j_call: TRBJ1-2; v_call: TRBV7-8; cdr3_nt: TGTGCCAGCAGCCCGAGGACTGATGGCTACACCTTC; cdr3_aa: CASSPRTDGYTF
clone_size: .; d_call: TRBD2; j_call: TRBJ2-5; v_call: TRBV6-5; cdr3_nt: TGTGCCAGCAGAGCTTTAGCGGGAGAAGGGGAGACCCAGTACTTC; cdr3_aa: CASRALAGEGETQYF
clone_size: .; d_call: .; j_call: TRBJ1-2; v_call: TRBV30; cdr3_nt: TGTGCCTGGAGCGCGCGTGGGGGGGCGAAGGTCTATGGCTACACCTTC; cdr3_aa: CAWSARGGAKVYGYTF
clone_size: .; d_call: TRBD2; j_call: TRBJ2-3; v_call: TRBV7-7; cdr3_nt: TGTGCCAGCAGCCGAGGACTAGCGGGGGGGATAGATACGCAGTATTTT; cdr3_aa: CASSRGLAGGIDTQYF
clone_size: .; d_call: TRBD1; j_call: TRBJ1-3; v_call: TRBV19; cdr3_nt: TGTGCCAGTAGTCACAAGGGGGCAGCTGGAAACACCATATATTTT; cdr3_aa: CASSHKGAAGNTIYF
clone_size: .; d_call: .; j_call: TRBJ1-2; v_call: TRBV19; cdr3_nt: TGTGCCAGTAGCCATAGGGGCAGGGATTATGGCTACACCTTC; cdr3_aa: CASSHRGRDYGYTF
clone_size: .; d_call: .; j_call: TRBJ1-5; v_call: TRBV15; cdr3_nt: TGTGCCACCAGCAGAGATATCGGAGGATTTAGCAATCAGCCCCAGCATTTT; cdr3_aa: CATSRDIGGFSNQPQHF
clone_size: .; d_call: .; j_call: TRBJ2-3; v_call: TRBV2; cdr3_nt: TGTGCCAGCAGACCGGCGTTAGGCACAGATACGCAGTATTTT; cdr3_aa: CASRPALGTDTQYF